This T cell receptor (beta chain) was found in a study of blood T cells in healthy people across ages. Study conclusions and caveats: Relative to aged donors, long-lived donors carried more naive CD4+ cells and displayed higher diversity.

A second PCR, run for roughly 7 to 12 cycles, used a sample-barcoded 5' primer plus a J-beta primer mix. TCRdb reanalysed the 5' RACE reads using MiXCR and keeps one entry per CDR3 protein. The data contain hundreds of thousands of distinct CDR3 sequences, about 24% of them singletons. The germline V gene encodes CDR1 MNHEY and CDR2 SVGAGI. This CDR3 is built from 10 residues. The V gene lost 2 bases and the J gene lost 10 bases, with 3 bases spanning the gap. Details on this clonotype: Antigen: not known.

The rearrangement uses TRBV6-5 and TRBJ2-1; D is unresolved. The sample taken for sequencing was blood. The sequence derives from a man between 65 and 79 years old in good health. The CDR3 here is CASSYGEQFF. The CDR3 DNA reads as TGTGCCAGCAGTTACGGGGAGCAGTTCTTC.